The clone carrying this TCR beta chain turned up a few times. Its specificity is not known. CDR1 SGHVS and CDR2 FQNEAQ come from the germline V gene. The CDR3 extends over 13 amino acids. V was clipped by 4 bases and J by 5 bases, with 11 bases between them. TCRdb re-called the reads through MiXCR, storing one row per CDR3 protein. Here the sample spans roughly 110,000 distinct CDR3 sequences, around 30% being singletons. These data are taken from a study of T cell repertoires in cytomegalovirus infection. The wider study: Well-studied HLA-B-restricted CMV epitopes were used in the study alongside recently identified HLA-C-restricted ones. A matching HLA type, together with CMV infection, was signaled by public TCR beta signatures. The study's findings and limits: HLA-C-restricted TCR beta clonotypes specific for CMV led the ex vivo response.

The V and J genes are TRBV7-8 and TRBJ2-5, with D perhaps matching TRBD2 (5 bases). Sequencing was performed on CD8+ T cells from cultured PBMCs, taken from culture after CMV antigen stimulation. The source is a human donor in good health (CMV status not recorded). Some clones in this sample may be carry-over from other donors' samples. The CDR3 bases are TGTGCCAGCAGCTCCGGGATTCTTGAGACCCAGTACTTC. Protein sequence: CASSSGILETQYF. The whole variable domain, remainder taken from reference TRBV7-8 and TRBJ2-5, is GAGVSQSPRYKVAKRGQDVALRCDPISGHVSLFWYQQALGQGPEFLTYFQNEAQLDKSGLPSDRFFAERPEGSVSTLKIQRTQQEDSAVYLCASSSGILETQYFGPGTRLLVL.